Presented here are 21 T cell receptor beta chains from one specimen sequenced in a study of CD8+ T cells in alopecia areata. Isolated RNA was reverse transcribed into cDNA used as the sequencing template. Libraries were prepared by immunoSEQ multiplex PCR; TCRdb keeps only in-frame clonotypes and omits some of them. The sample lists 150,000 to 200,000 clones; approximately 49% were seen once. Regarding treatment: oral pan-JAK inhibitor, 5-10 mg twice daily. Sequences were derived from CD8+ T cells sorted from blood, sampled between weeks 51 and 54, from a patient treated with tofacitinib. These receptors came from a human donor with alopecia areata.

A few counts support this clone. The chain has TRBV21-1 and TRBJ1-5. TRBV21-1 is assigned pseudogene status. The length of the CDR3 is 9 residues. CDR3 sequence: CASVQPQHF. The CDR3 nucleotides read TGTGCCAGCGTTCAGCCCCAGCATTTT.

The CDR3 spells CASSLAQTELFF. CDR3 in DNA: TGTGCCAGCAGCTTAGCGCAGACCGAACTGTTTTTT. The chain recombines TRBV7-9 with TRBJ1-4; no definite D call. Per germline, CDR1 SEHNR and CDR2 FQNEAQ (reference sequence). This CDR3 is 12 amino acids long. V lost 0 bases to trimming and J lost 12 bases, with 8 bases between them.

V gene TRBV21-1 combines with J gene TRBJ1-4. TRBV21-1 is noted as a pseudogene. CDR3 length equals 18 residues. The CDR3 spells CASSKSLFDDHSGEKLFF. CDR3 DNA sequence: TGTGCCAGCAGCAAAAGTCTTTTTGACGACCATTCGGGTGAAAAACTGTTTTTT.

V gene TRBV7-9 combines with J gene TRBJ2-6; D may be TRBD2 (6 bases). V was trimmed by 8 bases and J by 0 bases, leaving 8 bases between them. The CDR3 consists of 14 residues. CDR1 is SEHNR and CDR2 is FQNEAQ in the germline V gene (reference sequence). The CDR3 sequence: CASFGGSGANVLTF. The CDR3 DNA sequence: TGTGCCAGCTTCGGGGGCTCTGGGGCCAACGTCCTGACTTTC.

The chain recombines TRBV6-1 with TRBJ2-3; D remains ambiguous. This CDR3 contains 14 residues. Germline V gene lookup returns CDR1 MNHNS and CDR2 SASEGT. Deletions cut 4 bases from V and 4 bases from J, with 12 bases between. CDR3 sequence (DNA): TGTGCCAGCAGTGCGGGCTTCGGGTCAGATACGCAGTATTTT. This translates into CASSAGFGSDTQYF.

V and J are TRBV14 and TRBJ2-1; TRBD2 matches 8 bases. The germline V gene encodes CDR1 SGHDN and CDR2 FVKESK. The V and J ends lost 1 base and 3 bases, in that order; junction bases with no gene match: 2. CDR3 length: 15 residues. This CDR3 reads CASSQGAGDYNEQFF. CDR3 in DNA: TGTGCCAGCAGCCAAGGAGCGGGGGACTACAATGAGCAGTTCTTC.

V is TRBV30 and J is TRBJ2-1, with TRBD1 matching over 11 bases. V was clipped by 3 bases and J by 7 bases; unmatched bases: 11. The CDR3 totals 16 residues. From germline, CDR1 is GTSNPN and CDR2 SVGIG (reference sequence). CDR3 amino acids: CAWRGKGRDRGNEQFF. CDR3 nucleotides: TGTGCCTGGAGAGGAAAAGGCCGGGACAGGGGGAATGAGCAGTTCTTC.

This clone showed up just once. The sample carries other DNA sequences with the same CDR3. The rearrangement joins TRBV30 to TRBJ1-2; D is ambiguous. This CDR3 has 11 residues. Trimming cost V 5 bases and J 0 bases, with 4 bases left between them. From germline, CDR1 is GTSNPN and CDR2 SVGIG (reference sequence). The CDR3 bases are TGTGCCTGGGGGGCTAACTATGGCTACACCTTC. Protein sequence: CAWGANYGYTF.

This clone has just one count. CDR3 sequence (DNA): TGTGCCAGCAGCTTTTCCGAAAACTATGGCTACACCTTC. Its translation: CASSFSENYGYTF. The V call is TRBV11-1, the J call TRBJ1-2, with D uncertain. V shed 3 bases and J shed 2 bases, with 7 bases lying between them. CDR3 length: 13 amino acids. The germline V gene has CDR1 SGHAT and CDR2 FQDESV (reference sequence).

CDR3 coding DNA: TGTGCCAGCAGTGACTCGAAGGGGATCCAGACACCCATGAACACTGAAGCTTTCTTT. Amino acids: CASSDSKGIQTPMNTEAFF. V is TRBV6-4 and J is TRBJ1-1; a weak D match, TRBD1 (5 bases). Germline V gives CDR1 MRHNA, CDR2 SNTAGT. The V gene lost 0 bases and the J gene lost 0 bases, with 20 bases spanning the gap. The CDR3 covers 19 residues.

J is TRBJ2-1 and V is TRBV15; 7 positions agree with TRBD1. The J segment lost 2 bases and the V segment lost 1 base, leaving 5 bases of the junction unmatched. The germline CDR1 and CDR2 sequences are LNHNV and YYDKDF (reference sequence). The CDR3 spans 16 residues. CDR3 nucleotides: TGTGCCACCAGCAGAGGACGGACAGGCACCTACAATGAGCAGTTCTTC. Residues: CATSRGRTGTYNEQFF. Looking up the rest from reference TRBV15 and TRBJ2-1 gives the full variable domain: DAMVIQNPRYQVTQFGKPVTLSCSQTLNHNVMYWYQQKSSQAPKLLFHYYDKDFNNEADTPDNFQSRRPNTSFCFLDIRSPGLGDTAMYLCATSRGRTGTYNEQFFGPGTRLTVL.

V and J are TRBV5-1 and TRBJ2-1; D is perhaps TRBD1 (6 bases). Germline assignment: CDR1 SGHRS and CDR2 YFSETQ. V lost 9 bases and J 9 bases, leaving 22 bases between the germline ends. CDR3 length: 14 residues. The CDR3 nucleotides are TGCGCCACCAGGACAGTACCCCTTAACACTGAGCAGTTCTTC. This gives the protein CATRTVPLNTEQFF.

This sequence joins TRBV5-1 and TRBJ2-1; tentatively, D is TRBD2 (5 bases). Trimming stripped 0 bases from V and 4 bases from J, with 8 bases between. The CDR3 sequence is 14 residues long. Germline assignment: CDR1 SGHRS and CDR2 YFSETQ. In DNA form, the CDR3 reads TGCGCCAGCAGCTTGGCCGGGGAGTACAATGAGCAGTTCTTC. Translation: CASSLAGEYNEQFF.

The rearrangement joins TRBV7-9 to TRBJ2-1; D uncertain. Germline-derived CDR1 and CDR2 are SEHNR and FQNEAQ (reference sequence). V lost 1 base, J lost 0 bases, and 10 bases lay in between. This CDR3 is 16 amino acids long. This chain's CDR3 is CASSLGRLSSYNEQFF. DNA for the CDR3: TGTGCCAGCAGCTTAGGTCGGCTGAGCTCCTACAATGAGCAGTTCTTC.

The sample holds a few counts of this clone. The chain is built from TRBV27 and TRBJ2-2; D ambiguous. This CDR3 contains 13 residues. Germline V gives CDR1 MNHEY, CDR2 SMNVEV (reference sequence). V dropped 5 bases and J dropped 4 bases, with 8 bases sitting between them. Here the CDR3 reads CASSALITGELFF. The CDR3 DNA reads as TGTGCCAGCAGTGCCCTCATCACCGGGGAGCTGTTTTTT.

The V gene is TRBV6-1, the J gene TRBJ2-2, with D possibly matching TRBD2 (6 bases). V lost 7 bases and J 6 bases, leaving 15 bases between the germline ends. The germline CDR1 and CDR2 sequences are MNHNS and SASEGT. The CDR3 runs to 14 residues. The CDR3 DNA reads TGTGCCAGCAACCCGCGGGGCGTGCCCGGGGAGCTGTTTTTT. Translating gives CASNPRGVPGELFF.

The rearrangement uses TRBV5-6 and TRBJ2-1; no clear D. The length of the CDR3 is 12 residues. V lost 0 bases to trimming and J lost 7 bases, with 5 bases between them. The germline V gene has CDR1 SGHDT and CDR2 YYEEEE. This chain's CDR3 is CASSLVENEQFF. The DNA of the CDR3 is TGTGCCAGCAGCTTGGTCGAGAATGAGCAGTTCTTC. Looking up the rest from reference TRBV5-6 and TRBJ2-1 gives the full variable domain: DAGVTQSPTHLIKTRGQQVTLRCSPKSGHDTVSWYQQALGQGPQFIFQYYEEEERQRGNFPDRFSGHQFPNYSSELNVNALLLGDSALYLCASSLVENEQFFGPGTRLTVL.

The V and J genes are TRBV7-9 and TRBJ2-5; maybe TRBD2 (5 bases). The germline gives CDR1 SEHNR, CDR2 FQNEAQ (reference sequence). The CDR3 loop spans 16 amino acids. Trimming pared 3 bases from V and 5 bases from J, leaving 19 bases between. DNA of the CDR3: TGTGCCAGCAGCTTTAGCCCCGGGTCGGGGTGGGAGACCCAGTACTTC. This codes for CASSFSPGSGWETQYF.

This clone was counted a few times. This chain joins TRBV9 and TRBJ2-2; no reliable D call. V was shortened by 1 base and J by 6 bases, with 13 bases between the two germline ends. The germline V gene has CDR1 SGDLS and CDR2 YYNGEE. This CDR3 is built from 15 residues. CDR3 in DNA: TGTGCCAGCAGCGTACGCACAGCCGGTTCCGGGGAGCTGTTTTTT. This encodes CASSVRTAGSGELFF.

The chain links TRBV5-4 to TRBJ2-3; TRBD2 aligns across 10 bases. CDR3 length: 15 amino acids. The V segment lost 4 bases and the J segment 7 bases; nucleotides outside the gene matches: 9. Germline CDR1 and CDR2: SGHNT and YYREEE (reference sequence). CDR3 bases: TGTGCCAGCAGCGTAGCGGGGGGAGGTGGGAATACGCAGTATTTT. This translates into CASSVAGGGGNTQYF.

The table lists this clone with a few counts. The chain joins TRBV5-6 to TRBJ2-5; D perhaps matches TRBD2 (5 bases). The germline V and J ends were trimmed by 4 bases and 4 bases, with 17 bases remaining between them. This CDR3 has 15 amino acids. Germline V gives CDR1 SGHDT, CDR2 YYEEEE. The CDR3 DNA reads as TGTGCCAGCAGCCCCAGTGAGGGTGATGGAGAGACCCAGTACTTC. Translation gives CASSPSEGDGETQYF.